The source of this T cell receptor (beta chain) is a study of CD8 T cells in ankylosing spondylitis. The CDR3 loop spans 16 amino acids. V dropped 5 bases and J dropped 6 bases, with 22 bases sitting between them. Germline CDR1 and CDR2: SGHTA and FQGTGA. Quantitative molecular-barcoded 5'-RACE generated the TCR beta libraries. TCRdb redid the calling of the 5' RACE reads with MiXCR, one entry per CDR3 protein. The sample lists some 140,000 distinct CDR3 sequences; around 10% were seen once. Findings of the study overall: Among TCR beta sequences, a motif of several highly homologous variants appeared characteristic of ankylosing spondylitis blood. Earlier authors reported some of these motif variants in reactive arthritis synovial fluid and blood. Disease-associated clones were CD8+ and fairly uncommon in peripheral blood.

This clonotype appeared many times. No antigen is known for it. The sequencing sample was made of blood, either unsorted or a sorted T cell fraction (not recorded which). The sequence was obtained from a female donor with ankylosing spondylitis or in good health (not recorded which). The genes are TRBV7-3 and TRBJ1-1, with D hard to call. CDR3 amino acids: CASSADGIPNSAEAFF. The CDR3 coding sequence is TGTGCCAGCAGCGCCGACGGGATTCCTAATAGCGCTGAAGCTTTCTTT.